A selection of T cell receptor beta chains follows, all from one sample in a study of T cells in Graves' hyperthyroidism and ophthalmopathy. MiXCR, applied by TCRdb to the multiplex PCR reads, yields one record per CDR3 protein. The sample has about 570,000 distinct CDR3 sequences, under 60% seen once. The sequencing sample was made of peripheral blood or thyroid tissue (not recorded which). The receptors originated from an adult woman with Graves' disease, either hyperthyroidism or ophthalmopathy (not recorded which). Each CDR3 is given with its conserved first and last residue. D genes are given only for firm matches. Clone size appears in some rows only: once, few, many, or a class for an expanded clone.

clone size,V gene,J gene,D gene,CDR3 DNA,CDR3 protein
many,TRBV9,TRBJ2-2,NA,TGTGCCAGCAGCGTAGCGGGGGCGCCCGGGGAGCTGTTTTTT,CASSVAGAPGELFF
many,TRBV20-1,TRBJ2-7,NA,TGCAGTGCTCCGGGGAGTGAAACCTACGAGCAGTACTTC,CSAPGSETYEQYF
NA,TRBV13,TRBJ2-5,NA,TGTGCCAGCAGCGTAGTAACGGATTCGGAGACCCAGTACTTC,CASSVVTDSETQYF
NA,TRBV11-2,TRBJ2-5,NA,TGTGCCAGCAGCTTAGACCAGGGTACCCAGTACTTC,CASSLDQGTQYF
few,TRBV6-5,TRBJ2-2,NA,TGTGCCAGCACTGCTGGGGGCCTCAGAAACACCGGGGAGCTGTTTTTT,CASTAGGLRNTGELFF
many,TRBV19,TRBJ1-2,NA,TGTGCCAGTAGTAGGGCCAGATCCCGAGAGAGTGGCTACACCTTC,CASSRARSRESGYTF
NA,TRBV7-9,TRBJ2-5,TRBD1,TGTGCCAGCAGCCCGGACAGGGGGAGAGGTGAGACCCAGTACTTC,CASSPDRGRGETQYF
many,TRBV20-1,TRBJ1-1,NA,TGCAGTGCTAAAGGGGGGACGACTGAAGCTTTCTTT,CSAKGGTTEAFF
few,TRBV7-6,TRBJ2-3,TRBD2,TGTGCCAGCAGCCGACGGTATCGCGGGAGGGCCGTTACAGATACGCAGTATTTT,CASSRRYRGRAVTDTQYF
many,TRBV3-1,TRBJ1-3,NA,TGTGCCAGCAGCCAAGGGACAGTTTCTGGAAACACCATATATTTT,CASSQGTVSGNTIYF
many,TRBV3-1,TRBJ1-2,NA,TGTGCCAGCAGCCAAGATGTCCAGGGAGGGTATGGCTACACCTTC,CASSQDVQGGYGYTF
NA,TRBV4-2,TRBJ2-3,NA,TGTGCCAGCAGCCCGGACTTAACTAGCACAGATACGCAGTATTTT,CASSPDLTSTDTQYF
many,TRBV10-3,TRBJ1-4,NA,TGTGCCATCAGTGGGACTTCTGAAAAACTGTTTTTT,CAISGTSEKLFF
few,TRBV15,TRBJ2-5,NA,TGTGCCACCAGCAGAGATCTCCAAGGGGGAGAGACCCAGTACTTC,CATSRDLQGGETQYF
many,TRBV10-3,TRBJ2-7,NA,TGTGCCATCAGTGAGGGTGCGGAGTGGAGCTCCTACGAGCAGTACTTC,CAISEGAEWSSYEQYF
NA,TRBV12-3/TRBV12-4,TRBJ1-5,TRBD1,TGTGCCAGCAGCAGACAGGGCACAAGGTTCCAGCATTTT,CASSRQGTRFQHF
few,TRBV10-3,TRBJ1-2,TRBD1,TGTGCCACCCAAGGCGGGACAGAGTACTCCTACGAGCATGGCTACACCTTC,CATQGGTEYSYEHGYTF
once,TRBV12-3/TRBV12-4,TRBJ1-4,NA,TGTGCCAGCAGTTTTCAGGGAAAACTGTTTTTT,CASSFQGKLFF
once,TRBV7-2,TRBJ2-2,NA,TGTGCCAGCAGCTTGAGTCGGCGTAGACCGAACACCGGGGAGCTGTTTTTT,CASSLSRRRPNTGELFF
many,TRBV3-1,TRBJ1-2,NA,TGTGCCAGCAGCCCTCAGGGGACTAGCTATGGCTACACCTTC,CASSPQGTSYGYTF
NA,TRBV4-1,TRBJ2-7,TRBD2,TGCGCCAGCAGCGGACTACTAGCGGGAGTTCACGAGCAGTACTTC,CASSGLLAGVHEQYF
many,TRBV7-2,TRBJ1-6,NA,TGTGCCAGCAGCTTAGTGATGGTAGGGACCGGATCACCCCTCCACTTT,CASSLVMVGTGSPLHF
few,TRBV13,TRBJ2-5,NA,TGTGCCAGCAGCTTAGGGAGGCAGGTCAATCAGCCCCAGTACTTC,CASSLGRQVNQPQYF
NA,TRBV12-5,TRBJ1-1,TRBD1,TGTGCCAGCAGTGATATACCGGGACAGGGAAACACTGAAGCTTTCTTT,CASSDIPGQGNTEAFF
few,TRBV10-3,TRBJ1-6,TRBD1,TGTGCCAGCAGTGGGGGGACAGGGGGTAATTCACCCCTCCACTTT,CASSGGTGGNSPLHF
many,TRBV2,TRBJ2-2,TRBD2,TGTGCCAGCAGTATTAGGACTAGCGGGAGTAACGGGGAGCTGTTTTTT,CASSIRTSGSNGELFF
NA,TRBV10-3,TRBJ1-3,TRBD1,TGTGCCATTCGGACAGGGGGAAACACCATATATTTT,CAIRTGGNTIYF
many,TRBV7-2,TRBJ1-2,NA,TGTGCCAGCAGCCCTAGCCCGGGGGAGCCCTATGGCTACACCTTC,CASSPSPGEPYGYTF
many,TRBV4-1,TRBJ1-1,NA,TGCGCCAGCAGCTTCGACAGCCTGAACACTGAAGCTTTCTTT,CASSFDSLNTEAFF
NA,TRBV5-1,TRBJ1-5,NA,TGCGCCAGCAGCTTGGAAGGGGCAGGCTACGAGCATTTT,CASSLEGAGYEHF
NA,TRBV29-1,TRBJ1-2,NA,TGCAGCGTGAAACTGGACACCGATGGCTACACCTTC,CSVKLDTDGYTF
NA,TRBV7-8,TRBJ1-3,NA,TGTGCCAGCAGCTTATCAGAAACAAACACCATATATTTT,CASSLSETNTIYF
many,TRBV7-3,TRBJ2-2,NA,TGTGCCAGCAGCTTAAGGATAGCCCGAGACACCGGGGAGCTGTTTTTT,CASSLRIARDTGELFF
many,TRBV20-1,TRBJ2-7,NA,TGCAGTGCTCGCCCCATCGGAGGAGCCTACGAGCAGTACTTC,CSARPIGGAYEQYF
many,TRBV4-1,TRBJ2-5,TRBD2,TGCGCCAGCATGCGGACTAGCGAGGAGACCCAGTACTTC,CASMRTSEETQYF
many,TRBV24-1,TRBJ2-7,NA,TGTGCCACCAGTGATTTCCCCTCCGCCGAGCAGTACTTC,CATSDFPSAEQYF
few,TRBV25-1,TRBJ2-1,TRBD2,TGTGCCAGCAGTGAATGGTCTAGCGGGAGGCATTACAATGAGCAGTTCTTC,CASSEWSSGRHYNEQFF
many,TRBV12-3/TRBV12-4,TRBJ1-2,TRBD1,TGTGCCTGTGCCGGGACAGGAGGCGATGGCTACACCTTC,CACAGTGGDGYTF
NA,TRBV9,TRBJ2-2,NA,TGTGCCAGCAGCGTTAACAAATGGGAGCTGTTTTTT,CASSVNKWELFF
NA,TRBV20-1,TRBJ2-2,TRBD2,TGCAGTGCCGGGCGGGAGTCCGGGGAGCTGTTTTTT,CSAGRESGELFF
NA,TRBV27,TRBJ1-3,NA,TGTGCCAGCAGTTCAAGCCTCGACTCTGGAAACACCATATATTTT,CASSSSLDSGNTIYF
NA,TRBV7-2,TRBJ2-7,NA,TGTGCCAGCAGCTCCACCTGTTCGGGTACACCCTACGAGCAGTACTTC,CASSSTCSGTPYEQYF
NA,TRBV15,TRBJ2-5,NA,TGTGCCACCAGCACCCCAATTCAAGAGACCCAGTACTTC,CATSTPIQETQYF
few,TRBV28,TRBJ2-5,NA,TGTGCCAGCATTTCCCGGGCGCGTATCCCCATACCAGCCCAGTACTTC,CASISRARIPIPAQYF
NA,TRBV15,TRBJ1-6,NA,TGTGCCACCAGCAGATGGGGGTCACCCCTCCACTTT,CATSRWGSPLHF
many,TRBV7-3,TRBJ2-6,TRBD1,TGTGCCAGCAGCTCCAGACAGGGTGGGGCCAACGTCCTGACTTTC,CASSSRQGGANVLTF
NA,TRBV9,TRBJ2-5,TRBD2,TGTGCCAGCAGCAAACGACTAGCGGGAGGGTCATGGACCCAGTACTTC,CASSKRLAGGSWTQYF
NA,TRBV5-1,TRBJ1-3,NA,TGCGCCAGCAGCCCCGCGGGAGCTAACTATGGAAACACCATATATTTT,CASSPAGANYGNTIYF
NA,TRBV7-2,TRBJ2-7,TRBD2,TGTGCCAGCAGCGCACCCGGGACAGGGGGACTAGCGGGATACGAGCAGTACTTC,CASSAPGTGGLAGYEQYF
once,TRBV5-4,TRBJ2-5,TRBD2,TGTGCCAGCAGCTTGGGGAGCGGGGGAGCAAGAGAGACCCAGTACTTC,CASSLGSGGARETQYF
NA,TRBV14,TRBJ1-2,TRBD1,TGTGCCAGCAGCCAAGATCATCAGTCAGGGGGCGGCTACACCTTC,CASSQDHQSGGGYTF
many,TRBV20-1,TRBJ1-1,NA,TGCAGTGCTAACCCACCCCAGGGTAACACTGAAGCTTTCTTT,CSANPPQGNTEAFF
NA,TRBV29-1,TRBJ2-7,TRBD1,TGCAGCGTGGGGACAGGGAGCTCCTACGAGCAGTACTTC,CSVGTGSSYEQYF
NA,TRBV10-3,TRBJ1-6,NA,TGTGCCATCAGGGGCGGGGGATCCAATAATTCACCCCTCCACTTT,CAIRGGGSNNSPLHF
few,TRBV6-1,TRBJ1-1,NA,TGTGCCAGCAGTCACACAGGTGAAGCTTTCTTT,CASSHTGEAFF